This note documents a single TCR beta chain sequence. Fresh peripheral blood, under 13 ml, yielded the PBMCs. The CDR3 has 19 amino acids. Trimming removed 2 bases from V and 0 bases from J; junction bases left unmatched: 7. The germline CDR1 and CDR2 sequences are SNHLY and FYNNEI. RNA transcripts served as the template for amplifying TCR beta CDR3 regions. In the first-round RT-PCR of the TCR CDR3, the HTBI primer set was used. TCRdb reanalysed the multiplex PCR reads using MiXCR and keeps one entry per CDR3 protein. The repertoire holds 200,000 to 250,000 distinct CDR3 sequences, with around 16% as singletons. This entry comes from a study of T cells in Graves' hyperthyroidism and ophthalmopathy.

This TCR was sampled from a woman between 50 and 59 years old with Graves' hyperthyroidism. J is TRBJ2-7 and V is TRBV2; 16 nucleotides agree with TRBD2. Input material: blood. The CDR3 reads CASSETGTSGRAVSYEQYF. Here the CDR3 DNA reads TGTGCCAGCAGTGAAACCGGGACTAGCGGGAGGGCTGTCTCCTACGAGCAGTACTTC.